The 24 T cell receptor beta chains below come from one sample, sequenced in a study of blood T cell repertoires in COVID-19. The data were produced by immunoSEQ multiplex PCR, yet TCRdb's version contains in-frame clones alone and is incomplete. The sample contains 120,000 or so clones, approximately 81% of which appear only once. The sequenced material came from peripheral blood. These receptors originate from a woman aged 25 to 45 who had recovered from COVID-19.

The chain is built from TRBV5-6 and TRBJ2-1; 7 nucleotides align to TRBD1. Germline assignment: CDR1 SGHDT and CDR2 YYEEEE. The CDR3 totals 17 residues. J was trimmed by 2 bases and V by 0 bases; bases with no gene match: 8. The CDR3 bases are TGTGCCAGCAGCTTGGCCACACCGGGACAGACCTACAATGAGCAGTTCTTC. This encodes CASSLATPGQTYNEQFF.

The rearrangement joins TRBV25-1 to TRBJ1-1, with D tentatively TRBD1 (5 bases). This CDR3 has 15 amino acids. Trimming left V 3 bases short and J 4 bases short, with 15 bases between. Germline V gives CDR1 MGHDK, CDR2 SYGVNS. The CDR3 sequence: CASSDSRTLFTEAFF. The CDR3 coding sequence is TGTGCCAGCAGTGATTCTCGGACACTTTTCACTGAAGCTTTCTTT.

V and J are TRBV2 and TRBJ2-1; weak D call: TRBD1 (5 bases). Germline values: CDR1 SNHLY, CDR2 FYNNEI. The CDR3 is 14 residues long. With 3 bases removed from V and 2 bases from J, the gap between germline ends came to 8 bases. The CDR3 here is CASSEQGTYNEQFF. In DNA form, the CDR3 reads TGTGCCAGCAGTGAGCAGGGAACCTACAATGAGCAGTTCTTC.

The chain carries TRBV7-9 and TRBJ2-7; D possibly corresponds to TRBD2 (5 bases). The CDR3 has 15 amino acids. V lost 4 bases and J 2 bases, leaving 15 bases between the germline ends. Germline CDR1 and CDR2: SEHNR and FQNEAQ (reference sequence). CDR3 residues: CASSSIRGFTYEQYF. In DNA form, the CDR3 reads TGTGCCAGCAGCTCTATCCGGGGTTTTACCTACGAGCAGTACTTC.

The rearrangement joins TRBV4-1 to TRBJ2-7; D might be TRBD2 (6 bases). CDR1 is MGHRA and CDR2 is YSYEKL in the germline V gene. The CDR3 has 17 amino acids. V was pared by 0 bases and J by 5 bases, with 20 bases between. CDR3 amino acids: CASSQDLRAGRRNEQYF. The DNA for the CDR3 is TGCGCCAGCAGCCAAGATCTGCGGGCGGGGCGCAGGAACGAGCAGTACTTC.

DNA of the CDR3: TGTGCCAGCAGCAGGGGTCCCCCCTACGAGCAGTACTTC. This translates into CASSRGPPYEQYF. This chain joins TRBV6-5 and TRBJ2-7, with a weak D call TRBD1 (6 bases). The CDR3 totals 13 residues. The germline V gene encodes CDR1 MNHEY and CDR2 SVGAGI. With 6 bases removed from V and 2 bases from J, the gap between germline ends came to 11 bases.

V is TRBV6-5 and J is TRBJ1-2; D is possibly TRBD1 (6 bases). V dropped 6 bases and J dropped 1 base, with 15 bases sitting between them. This CDR3 spans 15 amino acids. Germline V CDR1 and CDR2: MNHEY, SVGAGI. In DNA, the CDR3 is TGTGCCAGCAGCCGCGACAGGCAAAATAACTATGGCTACACCTTC. Its translation is CASSRDRQNNYGYTF.

CDR3: CASSLEGDTEAFF. The CDR3 bases are TGTGCCAGCAGCCTAGAGGGCGACACTGAAGCTTTCTTT. The rearrangement joins TRBV3-1 (or the pseudogene TRBV3-2) to TRBJ1-1, with D hard to call. CDR3 length: 13 amino acids. V dropped 4 bases and J dropped 3 bases, with 9 bases sitting between them. Germline V gives CDR1 LGHDT, CDR2 YNNKEL (reference sequence).

The chain has TRBV2 and TRBJ1-4; 8 positions match TRBD1. This CDR3 has 15 amino acids. The germline gives CDR1 SNHLY, CDR2 FYNNEI. V dropped 8 bases and J dropped 2; count of bases not matched to a gene: 7. The CDR3 loop is CASLRQGQTNEKLFF. The CDR3, as DNA: TGTGCCAGCCTTCGACAGGGGCAGACTAATGAAAAACTGTTTTTT.

In regard to this clone: At one boundary the junction diverges from the germline segment, which might be a read error. Other DNA sequences within the sample encode an identical CDR3. The rearrangement joins TRBV7-6 to TRBJ2-7; 12 nucleotides align to TRBD2. CDR3 length: 13 amino acids. Germline V gene sequence: CDR1 SGHVS, CDR2 FNYEAQ. The CDR3 nucleotides are TGTGCCAGCAGCCTAGCGGGAGGGTACGAGCAGTACTTC. Translation: CASSLAGGYEQYF.

The V and J genes are TRBV2 and TRBJ2-6; D unclear. Germline CDR1 and CDR2: SNHLY and FYNNEI. This CDR3 has 16 amino acids. V was trimmed by 3 bases and J by 1 base, leaving 10 bases between them. CDR3 sequence: CASSDVQKSGANVLTF. The CDR3, as DNA: TGTGCCAGCAGTGACGTCCAGAAGTCTGGGGCCAACGTCCTGACTTTC.

This clone turned up a few times. This chain uses TRBV3-1 (or the pseudogene TRBV3-2) with TRBJ2-5; TRBD2 is a possible D gene (6 bases). The V gene's germline CDR1 is LGHDT and CDR2 YNNKEL (reference sequence). The CDR3 runs 14 residues. Trimming stripped 5 bases from V and 2 bases from J, with 12 bases between. The CDR3 region has the DNA TGTGCCAGCAGCGGAGGGACCACGCAAGAGACCCAGTACTTC. This encodes CASSGGTTQETQYF.

The chain recombines TRBV6-4 with TRBJ1-6; 10 bases match TRBD1. The V gene end was trimmed by 5 bases and the J gene end by 10 bases; junction bases not matched to a gene: 8. The CDR3 sequence is 15 residues long. CDR1 is MRHNA, CDR2 SNTAGT, per germline. CDR3 sequence reads: CASSLLGTGDSPLHF. CDR3 nucleotides: TGTGCCAGCAGTCTATTAGGGACAGGGGACTCACCCCTCCACTTT.

J is TRBJ2-7 and V is TRBV11-3; 7 bases map to TRBD1. J gave up 1 base and V 5 bases, and 5 bases lay outside the gene matches. The CDR3 is made up of 14 amino acids. Per the germline V gene, CDR1 is SGHNT and CDR2 is YENEEA. The CDR3 sequence is CASSLGGTSYEQYF. CDR3 DNA sequence: TGTGCCAGCAGCCTAGGGGGCACTTCCTACGAGCAGTACTTC.

The rearrangement joins TRBV5-1 to TRBJ2-1, with D possibly being TRBD1 (5 bases). V was trimmed by 0 bases and J by 7 bases, leaving 14 bases between them. Germline values: CDR1 SGHRS, CDR2 YFSETQ. The CDR3 runs 15 residues. The CDR3 loop is CASSLDPAGKNEQFF. In DNA, the CDR3 is TGCGCCAGCAGCTTGGATCCAGCAGGGAAGAATGAGCAGTTCTTC.

This clone was counted a single time. V usage is TRBV27 and J usage is TRBJ2-7; possible D gene TRBD1, 5 bases. V lost 2 bases to trimming and J lost 6 bases, with 17 bases between them. The germline V gene has CDR1 MNHEY and CDR2 SMNVEV (reference sequence). The CDR3 spans 15 residues. The chain's CDR3 is CASSLQALDTFEQYF. In DNA form, the CDR3 reads TGTGCCAGCAGTTTACAGGCACTGGACACATTCGAGCAGTACTTC.

The chain is built from TRBV19 and TRBJ2-7, with 8 positions matching TRBD2. The germline CDR1 and CDR2 sequences are LNHDA and SQIVND (reference sequence). This CDR3 contains 14 residues. V gave up 4 bases and J gave up 6 bases; unmatched junction bases: 8. The CDR3 DNA follows: TGTGCCAGTAGTACGCGACTAGCGACCCTCGAGCAGTACTTC. It is translated as CASSTRLATLEQYF.

J is TRBJ2-7 and V is TRBV5-1; TRBD1 matches at 11 bases. Trimming at V came to 3 bases and at J to 7 bases, leaving 6 bases not matched to a gene. The CDR3 contains 14 residues. Germline-derived CDR1 and CDR2 are SGHRS and YFSETQ. Written as DNA, the CDR3 is TGCGCCAGCAGCTCGCCGGGACAGGGGGTGGAGCAGTACTTC. As protein: CASSSPGQGVEQYF.

This sequence joins TRBV27 and TRBJ2-7, with 7 bases that match TRBD2. With 2 bases clipped from V and 2 bases from J, the junction kept 3 bases outside the gene matches. The V gene's germline CDR1 is MNHEY and CDR2 SMNVEV (reference sequence). This CDR3 contains 14 residues. The DNA for the CDR3 is TGTGCCAGCAGTTTAGGGCTAGCGGCCTACGAGCAGTACTTC. As protein: CASSLGLAAYEQYF.

This chain links TRBV3-1 (or the pseudogene TRBV3-2) with TRBJ2-1, with D perhaps TRBD2 (6 bases). Germline-derived CDR1 and CDR2 are LGHDT and YNNKEL (reference sequence). The CDR3 consists of 14 residues. Deletions cut 4 bases from V and 9 bases from J, with 16 bases between. DNA for the CDR3: TGTGCCAGCAGCCGAACGACTAGTAGTGGTGAGCAGTTCTTC. Translation gives CASSRTTSSGEQFF.

V and J are TRBV19 and TRBJ2-7; 10 bases are shared with TRBD1. Unmatched junction bases numbered 5, after V lost 3 bases and J lost 6 bases. The CDR3 spans 14 residues. The V gene's germline CDR1 is LNHDA and CDR2 SQIVND (reference sequence). Here the CDR3 DNA reads TGTGCCAGTAGTATTGGGACAGGGGTGGGCGAGCAGTACTTC. Amino acids: CASSIGTGVGEQYF.

The chain joins TRBV3-1 (or the pseudogene TRBV3-2) to TRBJ2-1, with 9 bases identical to TRBD1. This CDR3 is 14 amino acids long. The V segment lost 4 bases and the J segment 7 bases; nucleotides outside the gene matches: 5. From germline, CDR1 is LGHDT and CDR2 YNNKEL (reference sequence). CDR3 sequence (DNA): TGTGCCAGCAGCCCGGACAGGGGCGTTAATGAGCAGTTCTTC. It codes for CASSPDRGVNEQFF.

This rearrangement joins TRBV18 to TRBJ2-5, with 8 nucleotides matching TRBD2. This CDR3 comprises 14 residues. Germline CDR1 reads KGHSH; CDR2 reads LQKENI. With 4 bases clipped from V and 4 bases from J, the junction kept 5 bases outside the gene matches. CDR3 coding DNA: TGTGCCAGCTCACTCGTCGGGGGGGCAGAGACCCAGTACTTC. Protein product: CASSLVGGAETQYF.

V is TRBV2 and J is TRBJ2-3; 8 nucleotides align to TRBD2. The CDR3 runs 14 residues. Trimming removed 6 bases from V and 0 bases from J; junction bases left unmatched: 2. CDR1 is SNHLY and CDR2 is FYNNEI in the germline V gene. This chain's CDR3 is CASRASGSTDTQYF. The CDR3 DNA follows: TGTGCCAGCAGGGCTAGCGGGAGCACAGATACGCAGTATTTT.